The TCR beta chain described here comes from a study of blood T cell repertoires in COVID-19. Study in general: Spain, Italy and the United States supplied samples that represented acute and convalescent COVID-19. Sample material is recorded as cDNA or gDNA derived from T cells, B-cell-depleted T cells, or PBMCs.

In the study's own analysis: Amplification from reference gene primers served as the basis for estimated nucleated cell counts. The data were produced by immunoSEQ multiplex PCR, yet TCRdb's version contains in-frame clones alone and is incomplete. That table is the source of V, J and clone size, and D and trimming were worked out from the DNA. The profile shows under 300,000 clones, about four fifths of them singletons. The CDR3 is 18 residues long. Germline values: CDR1 MNHEY, CDR2 SMNVEV (reference sequence). Deletions cut 5 bases from V and 2 bases from J, with 24 bases between. The chain combines TRBV27 with TRBJ1-2, with D maybe TRBD1 (5 bases). Sequenced input: peripheral blood. This clonotype was obtained from a woman aged 50 to 65 who had recovered from COVID-19. CDR3 nucleotides: TGTGCCAGCAGTGGTTCCCCGGGACTCCCTAGGTCGAACTATGGCTACACCTTC. It yields the protein CASSGSPGLPRSNYGYTF.